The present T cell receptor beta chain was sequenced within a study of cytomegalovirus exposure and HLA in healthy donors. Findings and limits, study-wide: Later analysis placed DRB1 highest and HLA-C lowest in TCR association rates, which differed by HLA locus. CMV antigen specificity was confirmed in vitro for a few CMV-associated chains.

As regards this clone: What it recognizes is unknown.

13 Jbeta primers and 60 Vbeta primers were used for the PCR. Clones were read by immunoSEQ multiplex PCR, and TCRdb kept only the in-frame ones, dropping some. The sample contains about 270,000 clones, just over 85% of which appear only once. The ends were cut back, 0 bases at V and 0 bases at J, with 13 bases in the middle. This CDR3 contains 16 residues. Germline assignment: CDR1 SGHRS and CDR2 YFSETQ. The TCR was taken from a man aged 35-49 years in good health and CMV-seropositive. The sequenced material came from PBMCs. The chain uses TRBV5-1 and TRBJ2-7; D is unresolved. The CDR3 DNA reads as TGCGCCAGCAGCTTGGTGGCAGATACCACCTCCTACGAGCAGTACTTC. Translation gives CASSLVADTTSYEQYF. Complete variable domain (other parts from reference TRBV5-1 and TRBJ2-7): KAGVTQTPRYLIKTRGQQVTLSCSPISGHRSVSWYQQTPGQGLQFLFEYFSETQRNKGNFPGRFSGRQFSNSRSEMNVSTLELGDSALYLCASSLVADTTSYEQYFGPGTRLTVT.